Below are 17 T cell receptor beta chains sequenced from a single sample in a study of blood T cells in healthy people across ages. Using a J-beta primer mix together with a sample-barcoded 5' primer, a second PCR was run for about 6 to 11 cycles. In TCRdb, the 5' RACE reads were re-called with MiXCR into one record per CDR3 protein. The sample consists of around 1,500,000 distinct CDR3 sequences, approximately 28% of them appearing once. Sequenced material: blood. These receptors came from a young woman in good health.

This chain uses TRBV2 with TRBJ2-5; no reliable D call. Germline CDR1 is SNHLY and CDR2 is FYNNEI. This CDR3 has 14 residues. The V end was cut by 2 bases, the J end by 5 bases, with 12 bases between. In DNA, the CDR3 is TGTGCCAGCAGTGAATCCCAGATACAGGAGACCCAGTACTTC. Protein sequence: CASSESQIQETQYF.

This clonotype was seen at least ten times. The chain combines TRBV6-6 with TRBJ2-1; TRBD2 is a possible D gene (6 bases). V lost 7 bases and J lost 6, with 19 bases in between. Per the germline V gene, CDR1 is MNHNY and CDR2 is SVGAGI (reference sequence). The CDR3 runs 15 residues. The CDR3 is CASTLLGGVGNEQFF. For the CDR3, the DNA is TGTGCCAGCACCCTTTTGGGAGGAGTGGGCAATGAGCAGTTCTTC.

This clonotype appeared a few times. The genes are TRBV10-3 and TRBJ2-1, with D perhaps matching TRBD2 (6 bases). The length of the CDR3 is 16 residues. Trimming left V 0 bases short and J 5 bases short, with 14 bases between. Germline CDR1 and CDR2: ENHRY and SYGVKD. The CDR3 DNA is TGTGCCATCAGTGAGTCGAGTCAGGGACTGAACAATGAGCAGTTCTTC. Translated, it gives CAISESSQGLNNEQFF.

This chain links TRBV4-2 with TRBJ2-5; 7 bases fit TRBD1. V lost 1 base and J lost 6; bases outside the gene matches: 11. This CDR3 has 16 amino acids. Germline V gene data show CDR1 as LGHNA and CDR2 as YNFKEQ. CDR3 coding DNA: TGTGCCAGCAGCCAAGGCGGACAGGTCCTACCCAAGACCCAGTACTTC. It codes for CASSQGGQVLPKTQYF.

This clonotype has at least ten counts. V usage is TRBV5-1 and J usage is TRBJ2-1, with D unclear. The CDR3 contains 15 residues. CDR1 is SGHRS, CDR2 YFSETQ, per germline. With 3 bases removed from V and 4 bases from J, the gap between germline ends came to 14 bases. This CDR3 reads CASSYSGTEYNEQFF. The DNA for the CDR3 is TGCGCCAGCAGCTACTCCGGAACGGAATACAATGAGCAGTTCTTC.

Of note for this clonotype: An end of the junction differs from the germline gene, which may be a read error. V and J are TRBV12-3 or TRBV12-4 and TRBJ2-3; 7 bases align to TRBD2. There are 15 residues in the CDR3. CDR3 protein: CASSLKPGTTDAQYF. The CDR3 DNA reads TGTGCCAGCAGCTTGAAACCGGGGACTACAGATGCGCAGTATTTT.

The CDR3 nucleotides read TGCAGTGCTAGAACAGGAGGGGGTAGCAATCAGCCCCAGCATTTT. The encoded protein is CSARTGGGSNQPQHF. This chain uses TRBV20-1 with TRBJ1-5, with a possible D match to TRBD1 (6 bases). Germline-derived CDR1 and CDR2 are DFQATT and SNEGSKA (reference sequence). The CDR3 is 15 amino acids. The V gene lost 2 bases and the J gene lost 0 bases, with 11 bases spanning the gap.

The CDR3 region has the DNA TGCGCCAGCAGCCAAGATACGGGCAGCGTGAACACTGAAGCTTTCTTT. Translating gives CASSQDTGSVNTEAFF. The chain has TRBV4-3 and TRBJ1-1; unclear D gene. V was pared by 0 bases and J by 0 bases, with 11 bases between. CDR3 length equals 16 residues. Germline V gene sequence: CDR1 LGHNA, CDR2 YSLEER.

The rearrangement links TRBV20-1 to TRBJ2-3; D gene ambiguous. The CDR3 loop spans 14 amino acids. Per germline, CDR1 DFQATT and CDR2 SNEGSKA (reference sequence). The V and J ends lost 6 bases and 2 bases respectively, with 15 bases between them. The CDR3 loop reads CSARSWGYTDTQYF. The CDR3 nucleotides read TGCAGTGCGCGGAGTTGGGGATACACAGATACGCAGTATTTT.

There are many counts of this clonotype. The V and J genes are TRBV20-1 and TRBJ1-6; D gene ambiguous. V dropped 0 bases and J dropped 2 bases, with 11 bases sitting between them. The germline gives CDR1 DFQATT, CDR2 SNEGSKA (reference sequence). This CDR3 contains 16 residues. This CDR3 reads CSARDRYSTYNSPLHF. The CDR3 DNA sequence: TGCAGTGCTAGAGATCGGTACAGTACCTATAATTCACCCCTCCACTTT.

This CDR3 is CASSEERETGELFF. DNA for the CDR3: TGTGCCAGCAGTGAAGAGCGGGAGACCGGGGAGCTGTTTTTT. The J gene is TRBJ2-2, the V gene TRBV2; 8 bases are shared with TRBD2. CDR1 and CDR2 (germline): SNHLY, FYNNEI. The CDR3 runs 14 residues. J gave up 5 bases and V 1 base, and 0 bases lay outside the gene matches.

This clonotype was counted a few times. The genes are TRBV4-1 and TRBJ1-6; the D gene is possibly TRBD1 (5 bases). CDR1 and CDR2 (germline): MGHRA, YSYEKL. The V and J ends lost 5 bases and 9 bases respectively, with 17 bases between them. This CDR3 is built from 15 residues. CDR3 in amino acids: CASSARQSLSSPLHF. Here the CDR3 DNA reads TGCGCCAGCAGCGCTCGACAGTCACTGAGTTCACCCCTCCACTTT.

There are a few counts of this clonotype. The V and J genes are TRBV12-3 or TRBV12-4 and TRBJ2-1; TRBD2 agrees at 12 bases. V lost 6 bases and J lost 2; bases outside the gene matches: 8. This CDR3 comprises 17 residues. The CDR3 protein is CASRDGTSGFTYNEQFF. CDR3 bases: TGTGCCAGCAGAGACGGGACTAGCGGGTTTACCTACAATGAGCAGTTCTTC.

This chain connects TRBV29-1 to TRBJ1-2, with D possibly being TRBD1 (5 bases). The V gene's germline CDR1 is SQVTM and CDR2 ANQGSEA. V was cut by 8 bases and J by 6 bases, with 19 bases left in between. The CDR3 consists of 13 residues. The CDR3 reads CSFLTRQGDGYTF. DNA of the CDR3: TGCAGCTTCCTCACCAGGCAGGGAGATGGCTACACCTTC. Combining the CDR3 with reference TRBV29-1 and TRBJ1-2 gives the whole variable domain SAVISQKPSRDICQRGTSLTIQCQVDSQVTMMFWYRQQPGQSLTLIATANQGSEATYESGFVIDKFPISRPNLTFSTLTVSNMSPEDSSIYLCSFLTRQGDGYTFGSGTRLTVV.

The DNA for the CDR3 is TGTGCCAGCAGCTCCCGTCGAGCGGGAGGGCCTCCGCGTGCCAAAAACATTCAGTACTTC. This translates into CASSSRRAGGPPRAKNIQYF. V usage is TRBV7-9 and J usage is TRBJ2-4; TRBD2 matches 10 bases. Looked up from germline, CDR1 is SEHNR and CDR2 is FQNEAQ (reference sequence). The CDR3 length is 20 residues. V lost 4 bases and J lost 1; bases outside the gene matches: 16.

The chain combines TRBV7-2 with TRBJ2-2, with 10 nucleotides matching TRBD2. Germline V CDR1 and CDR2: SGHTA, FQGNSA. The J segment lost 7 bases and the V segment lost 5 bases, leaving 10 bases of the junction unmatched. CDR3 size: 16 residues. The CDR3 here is CASSLWASGGNGELFF. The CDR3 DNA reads TGTGCCAGCAGCCTGTGGGCTAGCGGGGGCAACGGGGAGCTGTTTTTT.

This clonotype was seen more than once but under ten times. As DNA, the CDR3 is TGTGCCAGCAGCGTAGGGGGGGAGGCGACCCGTAAGGAGCAGTACTTC. Translation gives CASSVGGEATRKEQYF. The J gene is TRBJ2-7, the V gene TRBV9; possible D gene TRBD2, 6 bases. CDR3 length: 16 amino acids. The germline V gene has CDR1 SGDLS and CDR2 YYNGEE. Between the trimmed V and J ends, which lost 0 bases and 7 bases, there was a span of 20 bases.